This TCR beta chain is from a study of blood T cells in healthy people across ages. Study findings and constraints: Total diversity from one million sequenced T cells was likely underestimated. Compared with aged donors, long-lived donors showed fewer expanded clones, suggesting selection.

Trimming left V 5 bases short and J 2 bases short, with 9 bases between. Germline CDR1 reads SQVTM; CDR2 reads ANQGSEA. The CDR3 is 13 residues long. For this clonotype: Its target is not known.

With a J-beta primer mix and a sample-barcoded 5' primer, a second PCR ran roughly 7 to 11 cycles. CDR3-containing paired-end reads numbered at least 2.5 million in each sample. From the 5' RACE reads, TCRdb called clonotypes with MiXCR, one entry per CDR3 protein. The sample lists over 700,000 distinct CDR3 sequences, about 48% occurring once. The sequence derives from a man older than 75 in good health. The V and J genes are TRBV29-1 and TRBJ2-2; weak D call: TRBD1 (6 bases). Sequencing was performed on blood. CDR3 loop: CSVRQANTGELFF. CDR3 DNA sequence: TGCAGCGTTAGACAGGCTAACACCGGGGAGCTGTTTTTT.